This TCR beta chain was sequenced in a study of blood T cell repertoires in COVID-19. Sequencing used immunoSEQ multiplex PCR; TCRdb keeps in-frame clones, though not all of them. The profile covers 200,000 to 300,000 clones, with around nine tenths appearing a single time and roughly 0.89% taken by the ten largest. Enrollment of patients from Seattle took place during active infection, with longitudinal follow-up. Trimming pared 5 bases from V and 1 base from J, leaving 11 bases between. Germline loops: CDR1 SEHNR, CDR2 FQNEAQ (reference sequence). This CDR3 has 14 amino acids. J is TRBJ1-1 and V is TRBV7-9; no firm D call. Sequencing was performed on peripheral blood. The clonotype comes from a young man with COVID-19, enrolled during active disease. This chain's CDR3 is CASSPDGRNTEAFF. CDR3 bases: TGTGCCAGCAGCCCGGACGGGAGGAACACTGAAGCTTTCTTT.